This T cell receptor beta chain was obtained from a study of TIL therapy for anti-PD-1-resistant metastatic lung cancer. Study in general: Progressing patients received lymphodepletion, expanded TIL infusion and IL-2. Findings of the study overall: Treatment-naive, never-smoker and oncogene-addicted patients were overrepresented in this highly selected cohort.

This sample's time point: pre-treatment sample, taken before nivolumab and TIL therapy. This was the immunoSEQ v3 assay. Sequencing depth was 1.5 million to 2 million read pairs for survey level, about 5-6 million for deep. Sequenced by immunoSEQ multiplex PCR; TCRdb stores in-frame clones only, minus some. The sample includes 45,000 to 75,000 clones, roughly 84% of them seen just once. This clone showed up just once. Its antigen remains unidentified. The CDR3 contains 19 residues. CDR1 and CDR2 from the germline V gene are SGHNT and YYREEE (reference sequence). V was pared by 9 bases and J by 5 bases, with 23 bases of the junction left unmatched.

Sequencing was performed on blood, taken at baseline. The gene calls are TRBV5-4 and TRBJ2-1; 10 positions agree with TRBD2. This TCR was sampled from a person between 25 and 80 years old with non-small cell lung cancer. The CDR3 loop reads CATLPGGAMGLARNNEQFF. The CDR3 DNA follows: TGTGCCACCCTACCGGGGGGGGCGATGGGACTAGCGAGAAACAATGAGCAGTTCTTC.